A selection of T cell receptor beta chains follows, all from one sample in a study of blood T cell repertoires in COVID-19. Sequencing was performed with immunoSEQ multiplex PCR; in TCRdb, only in-frame clones are kept and a portion is missing. The sample includes about 210,000 clones, 70% to 90% of them seen just once. The sample comprised peripheral blood. These receptors all come from a woman in her seventies with acute or convalescent COVID-19. The CDR3 runs from the conserved cysteine through the conserved F or W. Fields, in order: V gene, D gene, clone size, J gene, CDR3 DNA, CDR3 protein. A D gene is named only where the DNA matches it firmly. A clone size is listed for some rows: how often the clone was seen (once, few, many), or a class if it is expanded.

>TRBV7-3|TRBD2|-|TRBJ2-2
TGTGCCAGCAGCGACCGACGGGGGACTAGCGGGAGAGTCGGGGAGCTGTTTTTT
CASSDRRGTSGRVGELFF
>TRBV4-3|-|few|TRBJ1-2
TGCGCCAGCAGCCAAGCGGACAGCGCTAACTATGGCTACACCTTC
CASSQADSANYGYTF
>TRBV6-5|-|-|TRBJ2-2
TGTGCCAGCACCCTCGGCGGGGCTAACGGGGAGCTGTTTTTT
CASTLGGANGELFF
>TRBV20-1|-|-|TRBJ2-7
TGCAGTGCTAGTGGGCGGTACGTCTCCTACGAGCAGTACTTC
CSASGRYVSYEQYF
>TRBV6-5|TRBD2|-|TRBJ2-2
TGTGCCAGCCGCCTTGGACTAGCGGCCGGGGAGCTGTTTTTT
CASRLGLAAGELFF
>TRBV6-5|TRBD1|few|TRBJ1-6
TGTGCCAGCAGTCCCGGGACAGGGGCTAGTTCACCCCTCCACTTT
CASSPGTGASSPLHF
>TRBV5-1|-|-|TRBJ2-7
TGCGCCAGCAGCTTGGGCACGGGGGCCGGGACAGCCCACGAGCAGTACTTC
CASSLGTGAGTAHEQYF
>TRBV6-6|TRBD2|-|TRBJ2-7
TGTGCCAGCAGTAAGACTAGCGGGGGGGCCTACGAGCAGTACTTC
CASSKTSGGAYEQYF
>TRBV28|-|-|TRBJ2-3
TGTGCCAGCAGTTTATTATCGGGGGATACGCAGTATTTT
CASSLLSGDTQYF
>TRBV5-1|TRBD2|once|TRBJ2-3
TGCGCCAGCAGCATCCCTAGCGGGGGGTCCGGAGATACGCAGTATTTT
CASSIPSGGSGDTQYF
>TRBV5-8|-|-|TRBJ2-4
TGTGCCAGCTCGATCATCCGACTAGCCAAAAACATTCAGTACTTC
CASSIIRLAKNIQYF
>TRBV18|-|-|TRBJ1-6
TGTGCCAGCTCACAGCAGGGGAAGGATTCACCCCTCCACTTT
CASSQQGKDSPLHF
>TRBV24-1|TRBD1|-|TRBJ2-2
TGTGCCACCAGTGATTCAGGACAGGGAAGTGGCGGGGAGCTGTTTTTT
CATSDSGQGSGGELFF